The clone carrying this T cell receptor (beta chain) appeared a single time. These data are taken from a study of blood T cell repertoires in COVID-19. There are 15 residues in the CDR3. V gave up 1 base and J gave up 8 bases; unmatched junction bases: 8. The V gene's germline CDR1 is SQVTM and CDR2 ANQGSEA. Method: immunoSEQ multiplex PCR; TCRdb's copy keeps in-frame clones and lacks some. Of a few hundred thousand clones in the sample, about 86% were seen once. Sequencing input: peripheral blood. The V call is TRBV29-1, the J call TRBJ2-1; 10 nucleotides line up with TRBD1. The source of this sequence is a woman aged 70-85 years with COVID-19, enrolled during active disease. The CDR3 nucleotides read TGCAGCGTTGAAGGCCCGGACAGGGGGGCGTATGAGCAGTTCTTC. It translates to CSVEGPDRGAYEQFF.